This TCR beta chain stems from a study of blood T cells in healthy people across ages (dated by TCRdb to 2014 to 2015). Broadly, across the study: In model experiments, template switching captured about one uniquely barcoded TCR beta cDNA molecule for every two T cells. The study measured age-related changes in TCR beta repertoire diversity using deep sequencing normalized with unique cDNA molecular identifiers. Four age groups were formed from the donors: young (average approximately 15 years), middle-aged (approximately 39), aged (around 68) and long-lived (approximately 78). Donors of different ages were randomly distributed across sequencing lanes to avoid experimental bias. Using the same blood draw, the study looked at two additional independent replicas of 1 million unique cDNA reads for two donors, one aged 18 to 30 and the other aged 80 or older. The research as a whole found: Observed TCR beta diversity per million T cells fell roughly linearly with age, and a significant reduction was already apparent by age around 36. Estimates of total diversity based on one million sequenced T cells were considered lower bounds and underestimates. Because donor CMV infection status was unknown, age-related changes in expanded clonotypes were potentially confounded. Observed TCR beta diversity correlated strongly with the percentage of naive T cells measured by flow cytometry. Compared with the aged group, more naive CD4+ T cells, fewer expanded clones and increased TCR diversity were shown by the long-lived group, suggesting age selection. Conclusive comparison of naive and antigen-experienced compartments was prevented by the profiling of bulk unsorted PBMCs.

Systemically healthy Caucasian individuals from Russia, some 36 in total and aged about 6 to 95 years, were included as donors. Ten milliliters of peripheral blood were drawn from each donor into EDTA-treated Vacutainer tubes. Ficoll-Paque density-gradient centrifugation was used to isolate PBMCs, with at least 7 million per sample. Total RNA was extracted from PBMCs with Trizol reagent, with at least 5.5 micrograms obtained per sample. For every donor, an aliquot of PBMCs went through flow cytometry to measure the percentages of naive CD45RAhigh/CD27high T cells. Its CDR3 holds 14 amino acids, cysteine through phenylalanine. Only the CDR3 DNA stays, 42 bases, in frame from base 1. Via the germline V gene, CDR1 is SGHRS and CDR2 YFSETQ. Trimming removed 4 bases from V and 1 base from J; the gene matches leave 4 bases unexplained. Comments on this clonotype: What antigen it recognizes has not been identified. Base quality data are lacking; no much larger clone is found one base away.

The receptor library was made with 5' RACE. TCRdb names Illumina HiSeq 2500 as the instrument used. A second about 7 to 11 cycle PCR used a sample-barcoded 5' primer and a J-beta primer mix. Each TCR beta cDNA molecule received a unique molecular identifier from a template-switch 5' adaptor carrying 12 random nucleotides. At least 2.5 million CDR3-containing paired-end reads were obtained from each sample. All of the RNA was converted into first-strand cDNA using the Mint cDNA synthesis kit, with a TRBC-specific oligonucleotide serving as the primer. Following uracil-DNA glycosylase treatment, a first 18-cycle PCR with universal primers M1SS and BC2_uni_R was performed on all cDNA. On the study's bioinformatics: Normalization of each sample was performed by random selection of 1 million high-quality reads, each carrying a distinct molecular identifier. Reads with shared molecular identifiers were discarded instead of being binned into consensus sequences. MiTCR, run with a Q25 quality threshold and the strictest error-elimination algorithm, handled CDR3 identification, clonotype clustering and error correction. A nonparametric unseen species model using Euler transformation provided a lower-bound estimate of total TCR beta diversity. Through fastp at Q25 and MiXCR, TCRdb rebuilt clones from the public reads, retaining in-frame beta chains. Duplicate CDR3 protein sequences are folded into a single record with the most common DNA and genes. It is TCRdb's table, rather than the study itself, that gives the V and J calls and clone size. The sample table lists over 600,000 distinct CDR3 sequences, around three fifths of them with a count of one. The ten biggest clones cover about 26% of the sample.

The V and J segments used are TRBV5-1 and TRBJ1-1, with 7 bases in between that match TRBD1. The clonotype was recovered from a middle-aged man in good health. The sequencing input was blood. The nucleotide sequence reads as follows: TGCGCCAGCAGCCCCGACAGGGCGAACACTGAAGCTTTCTTT. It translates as CASSPDRANTEAFF.